These T cell receptor beta chains were read from a single sample in a study of radiation and T cells in renal cell carcinoma. The assay was immunoSEQ multiplex PCR, and TCRdb's table has in-frame clones only and misses some. Of roughly 120,000 clones listed, 81% were seen once; the top ten hold 1.9%. The sequencing used blood, collected from a patient whose treatment included radiotherapy and nephrectomy. The receptors originated from a woman aged 55-70 years with renal cell carcinoma. The CDR3 runs from the conserved cysteine through the conserved F or W. D genes are given only for firm matches. Clone size is not always given. Where it is, it says once, few, many or a class for expanded clones.

TRBD1,TRBJ2-5,TRBV15,NA,TGTGCCACCAGCAGGGGACAGGGGTATTCAGTGGAGACCCAGTACTTC,CATSRGQGYSVETQYF
NA,TRBJ1-2,TRBV6-6,NA,TGTGCCAGCAGTTACACGGACGATCGTGGCTACACCTTC,CASSYTDDRGYTF
TRBD1,TRBJ2-2,TRBV2,NA,TGTGCCAGCAGTGTTAGGACAGGGAGAGAGACCGGGGAGCTGTTTTTT,CASSVRTGRETGELFF
NA,TRBJ1-2,TRBV5-5,NA,TGTGCCAGCAGCTTGGAGCTCGTCAGCCAGTCCGCCTATGGCTACACCTTC,CASSLELVSQSAYGYTF
NA,TRBJ1-5,TRBV30,NA,TGTGCCTGGTCAGGGGTGCGCAATCAGCCCCAGCATTTT,CAWSGVRNQPQHF
TRBD1,TRBJ1-1,TRBV5-1,NA,TGCGCCAGCAGCTTGTCTGGGACAGCGAACACTGAAGCTTTCTTT,CASSLSGTANTEAFF
NA,TRBJ1-4,TRBV2,few,TGTGCCAGCATTACAGGGTTCCATGAAAAACTGTTTTTT,CASITGFHEKLFF
NA,TRBJ2-2,TRBV27,few,TGTGCCAGCAGTTTACTTGCAATCAACACCGGGGAGCTGTTTTTT,CASSLLAINTGELFF
NA,TRBJ1-3,TRBV4-3,NA,TGCGCCAGCAGCCAAGAAGTTGGTCTCTTCACCATATATTTT,CASSQEVGLFTIYF
NA,TRBJ1-2,TRBV6-5,NA,TGTGCCAGCAGTTACTCGAGGGGCGGCGGCTACACCTTC,CASSYSRGGGYTF
NA,TRBJ2-4,TRBV10-1,many,TGCGCCAGCAGTGAGGGAGGTATAGGTTTCGACAAAAACATTCAGTACTTC,CASSEGGIGFDKNIQYF
NA,TRBJ1-6,TRBV6-1,NA,TGTGCCAGCAGTGAAGCCGACGATCGTTCACCCCTCCACTTT,CASSEADDRSPLHF
NA,TRBJ1-6,TRBV2,NA,TGTGCCAGCAGTTCCCGGGGCAGGGGAAGTTCACCCCTCCACTTT,CASSSRGRGSSPLHF
NA,TRBJ2-7,TRBV7-3,NA,TGTGCCAGCACAAACAGGGCCGCCTACGAGCAGTACTTC,CASTNRAAYEQYF
TRBD1,TRBJ1-5,TRBV18,NA,TGTGCCAGCTCACCCTCCGTTGGGTGGCAGGGGGTAAGCAATCAGCCCCAGCATTTT,CASSPSVGWQGVSNQPQHF
TRBD1,TRBJ2-7,TRBV2,NA,TGTGCCAGCACCCTGGACAGGGCCTCCTACGAGCAGTACTTC,CASTLDRASYEQYF
NA,TRBJ1-5,TRBV19,NA,TGTGCCAGTAGTTTCCGGGGAGGGGCGGGTCAGCCCCAGCATTTT,CASSFRGGAGQPQHF
TRBD1,TRBJ1-3,TRBV18,NA,TGTGCCAGCTCAGCGGAGACAGGGACGCGCGGAAACACCATATATTTT,CASSAETGTRGNTIYF
NA,TRBJ2-3,TRBV20-1,NA,TGCAGTGGTCAGGGACCAGATACGCAGTATTTT,CSGQGPDTQYF
NA,TRBJ1-1,TRBV5-4,NA,TGTGCCAGCAGCTTGGATACAGTCAGTAACACTGAAGCTTTCTTT,CASSLDTVSNTEAFF
NA,TRBJ2-5,TRBV6-6,NA,TGTGCCAGCAGTTACTCGAATACCCCTCCGGCCCAGTACTTC,CASSYSNTPPAQYF
TRBD1,TRBJ2-7,TRBV6-5,NA,TGTGCCAGCAGACAGGGGACCTACGAGCAGTACTTC,CASRQGTYEQYF
NA,TRBJ1-5,TRBV30,NA,TGTGCCTGGAGTGTATCTGGGGGAGTCAGCAATCAGCCCCAGCATTTT,CAWSVSGGVSNQPQHF
NA,TRBJ2-7,TRBV19,NA,TGTGCCAGTAGTATAGCCGGATACGAGCAGTACTTC,CASSIAGYEQYF
NA,TRBJ2-3,TRBV29-1,NA,TGCAGCGTTGAGATCTTGTCGTTAGGAGATACGCAGTATTTT,CSVEILSLGDTQYF
NA,TRBJ1-6,TRBV14,NA,TGTGCCAGCAGCCAAGAATTAACCGGGAACAATTCACCCCTCCACTTT,CASSQELTGNNSPLHF
NA,TRBJ2-7,TRBV4-1,NA,TGCGCCAGCAGCCCCTCGGACACCGTGCCCTCCTACGAGCAGTACTTC,CASSPSDTVPSYEQYF
TRBD1,TRBJ2-5,TRBV19,NA,TGTGCCAGTAGTCCGAGGACAGGGGGCGAGACCCAGTACTTC,CASSPRTGGETQYF
NA,TRBJ2-1,TRBV10-2,NA,TGCGCCACCCACACTGTTTCCGGGAATGAGCAGTTCTTC,CATHTVSGNEQFF
NA,TRBJ1-1,TRBV5-6,NA,TGTGCCAGCAGCCCGGGACGGACTGAAGCTTTCTTT,CASSPGRTEAFF
NA,TRBJ1-6,TRBV7-9,NA,TGTGCCAGCAGCCGCCCGAGGGGGACACAATTGGACTCACCCCTCCACTTT,CASSRPRGTQLDSPLHF
NA,TRBJ1-5,TRBV9,NA,TGTGCCAGCAGCCCCCAGGTAGGACCCAATCAGCCCCAGCATTTT,CASSPQVGPNQPQHF
TRBD2,TRBJ2-4,TRBV5-4,NA,TGTGCCAGCAGCTTAGAGAGGGGAGGGATAGACATTCAGTACTTC,CASSLERGGIDIQYF
TRBD1,TRBJ2-7,TRBV27,NA,TGTGCCAGCAGTTTAATGGGACAGTCCTACGAGCAGTACTTC,CASSLMGQSYEQYF
NA,TRBJ2-3,TRBV11-3,NA,TGTGCCAGCAGCTTACCCCCGGGGCAGGGACGCACAGTTACGCAGTATTTT,CASSLPPGQGRTVTQYF
NA,TRBJ1-4,TRBV5-6,NA,TGTGCCAGCAGCTTGGGGGCTGTAAATGAAAAACTGTTTTTT,CASSLGAVNEKLFF
TRBD1,TRBJ1-1,TRBV10-3,NA,TGTGCCATCAACCCGGGACAGGGGGAGAACACTGAAGCTTTCTTT,CAINPGQGENTEAFF
TRBD2,TRBJ2-3,TRBV27,NA,TGTGCCAGCAGTTCACACCTTGCAATAGCGGGAGGCACAGATACGCAGTATTTT,CASSSHLAIAGGTDTQYF
NA,TRBJ2-6,TRBV7-2,NA,TGTGCCAGCACCCGCTCCCCCAGGGCCTCTGGGGCCAACGTCCTGACTTTC,CASTRSPRASGANVLTF
NA,TRBJ2-2,TRBV5-1,NA,TGCGCCAGCAGCTTACAGGGTGGGAACACCGGGGAGCTGTTTTTT,CASSLQGGNTGELFF
NA,TRBJ1-3,TRBV5-1,NA,TGCGCCAGCAGCTCCGGGGAAATAGGAAACACCATATATTTT,CASSSGEIGNTIYF
TRBD1,TRBJ2-7,TRBV18,NA,TGTGCCAGCTCAGTCGGGACAGGGCAAGGGGACGAGCAGTACTTC,CASSVGTGQGDEQYF
TRBD1,TRBJ1-1,TRBV6-6,NA,TGTGCCAGCAGTCCCGGGACAGTAATGAACACTGAAGCTTTCTTT,CASSPGTVMNTEAFF
NA,TRBJ1-1,TRBV6-6,NA,TGTGCCAGCAGTTCCGCGGACAGAGAGAACACTGAAGCTTTCTTT,CASSSADRENTEAFF
NA,TRBJ1-4,TRBV4-1,few,TGCGCCAGCAGCCAAGATGAGGGGGACGAAAAACTGTTTTTT,CASSQDEGDEKLFF